This T cell receptor beta chain stems from a study of shared clonotypes between healthy human individuals. Germline CDR1 reads MGHRA; CDR2 reads YSYEKL. This CDR3 is 11 amino acids long. Between the trimmed V and J ends, which lost 4 bases and 5 bases, there was a span of 6 bases. Study-wide results and limits: A reduction in generation probabilities was seen for non-shared clonotypes relative to those shared by all four donors.

Method: immunoSEQ multiplex PCR; TCRdb's copy keeps in-frame clones and lacks some. The sample records about 1 million clones, around 74% being singletons. As to this clone: The antigen is undetermined.

The gene calls are TRBV4-1 and TRBJ2-7; D remains unclear. Source material: memory CD4+ T cells sorted from blood. Subset of the sample: CD45RA-negative fraction. The clonotype was recovered from a young man in good health. The CDR3 reads CASSPGHEQYF. CDR3 nucleotide sequence: TGCGCCAGCAGCCCCGGGCACGAGCAGTACTTC.